This T cell receptor beta chain is from a study of CD8+ T cells in alopecia areata. Comments on this clone: The target antigen is unknown.

The CDR3 covers 12 residues. Germline CDR1 reads ENHRY; CDR2 reads SYGVKD. Trimming removed 4 bases at V and 6 bases at J, with 9 bases between. General observations from the study: Higher clonality than in normal scalp was seen in lesional scalp, especially alopecia totalis/universalis.

Obtained from alopecia areata patients were lesional scalp punch biopsies along with peripheral blood. It was cDNA, reverse transcribed from extracted RNA, that served as the sequencing template. The data were produced by immunoSEQ multiplex PCR, yet TCRdb's version contains in-frame clones alone and is incomplete. This sample has about 130,000 clones, with roughly three fifths found just once. The TCR comes from a human donor with alopecia areata. The specimen was CD4+ T cells sorted from blood, collected at week 0. The rearrangement joins TRBV10-3 to TRBJ1-1; D not certain. The CDR3: CAISGGTPEAFF. Written as DNA, the CDR3 is TGTGCCATCAGTGGTGGAACCCCTGAAGCTTTCTTT.